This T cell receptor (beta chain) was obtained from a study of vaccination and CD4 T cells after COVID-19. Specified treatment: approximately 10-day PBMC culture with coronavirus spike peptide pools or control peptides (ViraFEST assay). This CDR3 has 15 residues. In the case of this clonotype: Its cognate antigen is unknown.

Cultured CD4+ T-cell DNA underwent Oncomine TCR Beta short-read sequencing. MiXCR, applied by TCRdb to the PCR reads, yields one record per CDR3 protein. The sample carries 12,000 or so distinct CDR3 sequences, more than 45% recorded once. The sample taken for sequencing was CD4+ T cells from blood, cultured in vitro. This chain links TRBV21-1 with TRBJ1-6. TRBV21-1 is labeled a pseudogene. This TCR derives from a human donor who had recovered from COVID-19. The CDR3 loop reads CASSKNEDGISPLHF. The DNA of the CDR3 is TGTGCCAGCAGCAAAAACGAGGACGGAATCTCACCCCTCCACTTT.